This TCR beta chain was sequenced during a study of blood T cell repertoires in COVID-19 (dated by TCRdb to 2020 to 2021). With respect to the entire study: Samples covering the acute and convalescent phases of COVID-19 were provided by collaborators in the United States, Italy and Spain. The material from the prospective study consisted of cDNA or gDNA derived from T cells, B-cell-depleted T cells, or PBMCs. Subjects who had been exposed to COVID-19, were actively infected with it, or had recovered from it provided the deeply sampled blood TCRbeta repertoires that made up the dataset. A freely available public database, intended as a resource for researchers studying the immune response to SARS-CoV-2, is where the repertoires were released. The samples were drawn from two sources: the first 160 participants of the ongoing ImmuneRACE study, and some 1,300 subjects contributed by 6 global collaborators. Nearly every sample came with metadata listing a de-identified subject ID, COVID-19 status, age in years and sex. Where available, HLA class I and class II types were obtained from metadata supplied by the sample provider rather than from assay-based typing. The study at large found these results: The amount of clinical and demographic metadata varied by source and participant and was provided uncurated.

The collaborating institutions used their own protocols to collect whole blood in K2EDTA tubes. For TCRbeta analysis, collaborator samples were shipped as frozen whole blood, as isolated PBMCs, or as DNA extracted from either sample type. TCRbeta CDR3 regions were amplified from genomic DNA using the immunoSEQ Assay, a bias-controlled multiplex PCR. As for how the authors treated the data: The number of nucleated cells in each sample was estimated from the amplification of reference gene primers within the assay. To quantify the absolute abundance of each unique TCRbeta CDR3 rearrangement, sequence reads were collapsed and filtered. For each sample, productive Simpson clonality was calculated as the square root of Simpson's diversity index across productive rearrangements. Not all clones reach the TCRdb copy of this immuneACCESS table, which keeps in-frame sequences only. Checked studies attribute under half of the gap to unresolved V genes and leave the rest unexplained. That table furnishes V, J and clone size, whereas the DNA furnished D and trimming. Counted in this sample were roughly 17,000 clones; 85% to 90% of them appeared once. The ten largest clones capture 16% of the sample.

Taken from cysteine to phenylalanine, the CDR3 has 16 residues. Only the CDR3 part of the read is kept: 48 bases, read in frame from the first base. Trimming accounts for 1 base at V and 8 bases at J, while the number of junction bases matched to no gene is 11. The germline V gene specifies LGHNA as CDR1 and YNFKEQ as CDR2. As to this clone: Its antigen has not been determined. Base quality data are lacking; no much larger clone is found one base away.

The chain is made from TRBV4-2 and TRBJ2-4; 7 nucleotides in the junction match TRBD1. The sample was peripheral blood. The TCR was taken from a human donor with active COVID-19. The donor label of this sample is uncertain. The sequence in DNA is TGTGCCAGCAGCCAAGCCCTTCGACAGGGAAGAGACATTCAGTACTTC. Its protein is CASSQALRQGRDIQYF.